Following are 5 T cell receptor beta chains from one sample sequenced in a study of T cells expressing NK-cell markers. TCRdb reanalyzed the 5' RACE reads, giving one entry per CDR3 protein sequence and no DNA. This sample lists some 300,000 distinct CDR3 sequences; its ten largest clones have around 0.42%. Sequencing was carried out using blood T cells: a sorted CD56 or NKG2C T cell subset, CD4+ or CD8+ T cells, or bulk PBMC T cells (not recorded which). The source is a man in his late teens or twenties in good health.

The V gene is TRBV20-1, the J gene TRBJ2-5; TCRdb's D gene call, TRBD2, goes unchecked for lack of DNA. Germline V gene data show CDR1 as DFQATT and CDR2 as SNEGSKA (reference sequence). The CDR3 totals 14 residues. The CDR3 reads CSAGAGTSRETQYF.

The gene calls are TRBV6-1 and TRBJ1-1. The CDR3 contains 16 residues. CDR1 and CDR2 from the germline V gene are MNHNS and SASEGT. CDR3 protein: CASGRGYRGVRTEAFF.

The CDR3 spells CASRTGGGRAPNEQFF. This chain connects TRBV6-1 to TRBJ2-1; TCRdb designates TRBD2, a call that cannot be tested without DNA. CDR1 is MNHNS and CDR2 is SASEGT in the germline V gene. The CDR3 covers 16 residues.

The rearrangement links TRBV5-5 to TRBJ2-3; TCRdb's D call of TRBD1 is untestable without DNA. The length of the CDR3 is 15 residues. Germline CDR1 is SGHKS and CDR2 is YYEKEE (reference sequence). This CDR3 is CASSSPGTPGLSMYF.

The chain recombines TRBV12-3 or TRBV12-4 with TRBJ2-1; there is no DNA to check the TCRdb D call of TRBD1. This CDR3 is built from 16 residues. The CDR3 sequence: CASSLGSPGSHNEQFF.